What follows describes a single T cell receptor beta chain. Antigen specificity is unknown. Other DNA sequences in this sample translate to the same CDR3. This sample stems from a study of shared clonotypes between healthy human individuals. Study details: With ages of 18 to 49, the donors were a couple of women and three men. The study's findings and limits: Clonotype sharing among the donors was expected to vary with sequencing depth.

Germline CDR1 reads SGDLS; CDR2 reads YYNGEE. The V and J ends lost 2 bases and 1 base, in that order; junction bases with no gene match: 1. The CDR3 has 15 residues. TCRdb keeps only in-frame clones here, not all; method: immunoSEQ multiplex PCR. In the table there are roughly 700,000 clones, around 91% of which are singletons. The sample was memory CD8+ T cells from PBMCs. Subset described: CD45RO+ cells pooled with CCR7-negative TemRA cells. This receptor was obtained from a young man in good health. Some clones in this sample may be carry-over from other donors' samples. The rearrangement uses TRBV9 and TRBJ2-7; 12 bases line up with TRBD2. CDR3 in DNA: TGTGCCAGCAGCGTCGGACTAGCGGGATCCTACGAGCAGTACTTC. The encoded protein is CASSVGLAGSYEQYF.